What follows are 6 T cell receptor beta chains derived from one specimen sequenced in a study of blood T cell repertoires in COVID-19. Repertoires were generated with immunoSEQ multiplex PCR, while TCRdb's copy carries only in-frame clones and drops some. This table has 200,000 to 250,000 clones, approximately 80% appearing once. Sequenced material: peripheral blood. These receptors all come from a woman aged 18-29 years with acute or convalescent COVID-19.

CDR3: CASSQDFLRGTSTDTQYF. CDR3 coding DNA: TGCGCCAGCAGCCAAGATTTTCTTAGGGGAACTAGCACAGATACGCAGTATTTT. The J gene is TRBJ2-3, the V gene TRBV4-3, with D tentatively TRBD1 (5 bases). The CDR3 consists of 18 residues. CDR1 and CDR2 from the germline V gene are LGHNA and YSLEER. Between the trimmed V and J ends, which lost 0 bases and 0 bases, there was a span of 16 bases.

This clone was detected once. The chain employs TRBV27 and TRBJ2-2; 7 nucleotides match TRBD2. Trimming cost V 5 bases and J 4 bases; bases outside gene matches: 10. CDR1 is MNHEY, CDR2 SMNVEV, per germline (reference sequence). The CDR3 totals 16 residues. CDR3 bases: TGTGCCAGCAGTACAACTCTAGCGGAGATCACCGGGGAGCTGTTTTTT. It codes for CASSTTLAEITGELFF.

V and J are TRBV11-2 and TRBJ1-6; D remains unclear. This CDR3 is 16 amino acids long. Trimming removed 0 bases from V and 4 bases from J, with 10 bases in between. Germline loops: CDR1 SGHAT, CDR2 FQNNGV. In nucleotides, the CDR3 is TGTGCCAGCAGCTTAGATCACCAGATTTATAATTCACCCCTCCACTTT. Translating gives CASSLDHQIYNSPLHF. The entire variable domain, with the rest obtained from reference TRBV11-2 and TRBJ1-6, is as follows: EAGVAQSPRYKIIEKRQSVAFWCNPISGHATLYWYQQILGQGPKLLIQFQNNGVVDDSQLPKDRFSAERLKGVDSTLKIQPAKLEDSAVYLCASSLDHQIYNSPLHFGNGTRLTVT.

This chain links TRBV6-5 with TRBJ1-1; 8 bases align to TRBD1. V lost 8 bases to trimming and J lost 4 bases; unmatched junction nucleotides: 6. CDR3 length equals 13 residues. The germline gives CDR1 MNHEY, CDR2 SVGAGI. CDR3 in amino acids: CASLAGGFTEAFF. CDR3 DNA: TGTGCCAGCCTAGCAGGGGGCTTCACTGAAGCTTTCTTT.

The rearrangement links TRBV27 to TRBJ2-1; D might be TRBD2 (5 bases). This CDR3 is built from 15 residues. CDR1 is MNHEY, CDR2 SMNVEV, per germline (reference sequence). Trimming left V 6 bases short and J 8 bases short, with 20 bases between. Here the CDR3 DNA reads TGTGCCAGCAGCGAAAACACCCGCGGTAGCGATGAGCAGTTCTTC. Protein sequence: CASSENTRGSDEQFF.

In its sample, this clone was seen many times. The chain carries TRBV30 and TRBJ2-1; 7 bases map to TRBD2. V lost 6 bases and J lost 7; bases outside the gene matches: 12. Germline assignment: CDR1 GTSNPN and CDR2 SVGIG (reference sequence). The CDR3 loop spans 14 amino acids. DNA of the CDR3: TGTGCCTGCTACCGGGACTACTCCAAGAATGAGCAGTTCTTC. Protein: CACYRDYSKNEQFF.